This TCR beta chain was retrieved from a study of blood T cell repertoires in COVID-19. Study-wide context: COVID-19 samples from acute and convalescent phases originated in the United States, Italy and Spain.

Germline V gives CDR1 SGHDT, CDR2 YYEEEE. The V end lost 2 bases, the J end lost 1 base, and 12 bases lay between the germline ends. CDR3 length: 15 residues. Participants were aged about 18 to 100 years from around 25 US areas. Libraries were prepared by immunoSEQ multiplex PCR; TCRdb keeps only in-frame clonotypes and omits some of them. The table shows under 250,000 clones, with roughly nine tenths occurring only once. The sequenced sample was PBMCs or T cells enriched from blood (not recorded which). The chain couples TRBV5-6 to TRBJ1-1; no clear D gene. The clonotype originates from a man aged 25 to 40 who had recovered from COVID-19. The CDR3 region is CASSFVPAGNTEAFF. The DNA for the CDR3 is TGTGCCAGCAGCTTTGTTCCTGCGGGGAACACTGAAGCTTTCTTT.